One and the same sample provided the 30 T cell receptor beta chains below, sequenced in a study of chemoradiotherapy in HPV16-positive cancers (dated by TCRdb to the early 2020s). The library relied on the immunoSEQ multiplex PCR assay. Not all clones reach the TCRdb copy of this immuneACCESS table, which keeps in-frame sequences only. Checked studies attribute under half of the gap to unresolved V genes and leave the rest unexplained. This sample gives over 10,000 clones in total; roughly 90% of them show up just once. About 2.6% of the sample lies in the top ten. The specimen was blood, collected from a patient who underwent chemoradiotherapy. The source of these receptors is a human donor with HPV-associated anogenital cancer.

The CDR3: CSVAGDSSYEQYF. The CDR3 nucleotides read TGCAGCGTTGCAGGGGACAGTTCCTACGAGCAGTACTTC. This chain uses TRBV29-1 with TRBJ2-7; 7 bases align to TRBD1. CDR3 length equals 13 residues. Germline loops: CDR1 SQVTM, CDR2 ANQGSEA. V trimming: 4 bases; J trimming: 1 base; junction bases outside the gene matches: 4.

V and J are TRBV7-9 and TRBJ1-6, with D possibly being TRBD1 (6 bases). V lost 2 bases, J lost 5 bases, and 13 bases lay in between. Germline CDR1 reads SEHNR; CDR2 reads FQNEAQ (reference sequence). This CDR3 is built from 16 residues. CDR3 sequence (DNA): TGTGCCAGCAGCTTAATGGGGGGGGGCGATAATTCACCCCTCCACTTT. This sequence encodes CASSLMGGGDNSPLHF.

CDR3 in amino acids: CASSIGQKNTEAFF. The CDR3 region has the DNA TGTGCCAGTAGTATAGGACAGAAGAACACTGAAGCTTTCTTT. The chain combines TRBV19 with TRBJ1-1; perhaps TRBD1 as D (5 bases). The CDR3 sequence is 14 residues long. V lost 1 base and J lost 1, with 7 bases in between. Germline lookup yields CDR1 LNHDA and CDR2 SQIVND (reference sequence).

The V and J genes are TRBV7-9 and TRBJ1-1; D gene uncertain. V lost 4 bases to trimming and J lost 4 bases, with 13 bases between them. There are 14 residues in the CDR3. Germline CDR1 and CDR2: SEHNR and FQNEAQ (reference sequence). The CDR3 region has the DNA TGTGCCAGCAGCTCCTGGGCACCCAGCACTGAAGCTTTCTTT. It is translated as CASSSWAPSTEAFF. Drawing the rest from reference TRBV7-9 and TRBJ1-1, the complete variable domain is DTGVSQNPRHKITKRGQNVTFRCDPISEHNRLYWYRQTLGQGPEFLTYFQNEAQLEKSRLLSDRFSAERPKGSFSTLEIQRTEQGDSAMYLCASSSWAPSTEAFFGQGTRLTVV.

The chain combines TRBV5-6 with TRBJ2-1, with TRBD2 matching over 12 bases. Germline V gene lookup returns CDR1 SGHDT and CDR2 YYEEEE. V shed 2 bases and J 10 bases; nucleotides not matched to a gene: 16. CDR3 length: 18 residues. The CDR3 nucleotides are TGTGCCAGCAGCTTTGTGACTAGCGGGGGAGCAAAGGGGGGGGAGCAGTTCTTC. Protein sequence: CASSFVTSGGAKGGEQFF.

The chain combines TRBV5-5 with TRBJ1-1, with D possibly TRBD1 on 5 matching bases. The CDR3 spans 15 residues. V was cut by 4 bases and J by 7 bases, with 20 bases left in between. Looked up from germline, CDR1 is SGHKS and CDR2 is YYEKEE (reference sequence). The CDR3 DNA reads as TGTGCCAGCAGCGAATCGGTTAGGGTGGGGGGTGAAGCTTTCTTT. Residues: CASSESVRVGGEAFF.

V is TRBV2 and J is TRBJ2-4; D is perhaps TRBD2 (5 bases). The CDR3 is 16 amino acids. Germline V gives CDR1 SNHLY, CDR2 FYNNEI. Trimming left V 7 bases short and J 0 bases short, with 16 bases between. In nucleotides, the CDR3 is TGTGCCAGCAAAGCGGCCGGTGGCTTAGCCAAAAACATTCAGTACTTC. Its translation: CASKAAGGLAKNIQYF.

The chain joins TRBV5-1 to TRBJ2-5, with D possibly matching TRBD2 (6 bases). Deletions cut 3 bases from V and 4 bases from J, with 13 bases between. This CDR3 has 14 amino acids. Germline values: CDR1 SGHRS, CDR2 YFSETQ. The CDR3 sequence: CASSSDGGIETQYF. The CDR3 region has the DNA TGCGCCAGCAGCTCCGATGGGGGGATAGAGACCCAGTACTTC.

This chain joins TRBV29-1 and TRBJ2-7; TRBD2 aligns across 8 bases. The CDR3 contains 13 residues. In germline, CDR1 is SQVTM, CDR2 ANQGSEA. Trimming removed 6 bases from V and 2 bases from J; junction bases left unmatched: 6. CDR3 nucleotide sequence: TGCAGCGTCGAGTTCGGGGGGGCCTACGAGCAGTACTTC. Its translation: CSVEFGGAYEQYF.

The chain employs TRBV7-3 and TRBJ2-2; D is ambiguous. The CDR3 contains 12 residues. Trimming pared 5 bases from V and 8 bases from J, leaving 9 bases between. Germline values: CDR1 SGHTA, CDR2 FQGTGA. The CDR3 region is CASSLRGGELFF. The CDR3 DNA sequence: TGTGCCAGCAGCCTGCGTGGTGGGGAGCTGTTTTTT.

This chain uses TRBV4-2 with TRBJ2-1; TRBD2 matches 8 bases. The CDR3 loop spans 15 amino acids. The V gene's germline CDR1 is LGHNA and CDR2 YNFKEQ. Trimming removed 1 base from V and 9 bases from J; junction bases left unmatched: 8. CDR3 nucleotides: TGTGCCAGCAGCCAAGGACGGGGGGGCCGTTCTGAGCAGTTCTTC. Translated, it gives CASSQGRGGRSEQFF.

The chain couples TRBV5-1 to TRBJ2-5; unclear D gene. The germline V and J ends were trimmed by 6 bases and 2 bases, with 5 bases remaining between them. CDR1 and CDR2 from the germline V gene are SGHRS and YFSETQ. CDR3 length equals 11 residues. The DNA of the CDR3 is TGCGCCAGCATGGGGCAAGAGACCCAGTACTTC. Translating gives CASMGQETQYF.

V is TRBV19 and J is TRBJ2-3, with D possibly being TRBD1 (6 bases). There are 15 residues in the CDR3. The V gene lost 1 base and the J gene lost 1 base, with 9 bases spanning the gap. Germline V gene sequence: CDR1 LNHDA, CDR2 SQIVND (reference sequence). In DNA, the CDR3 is TGTGCCAGTAGTATAGGGGGGCGAGGCACAGATACGCAGTATTTT. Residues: CASSIGGRGTDTQYF.

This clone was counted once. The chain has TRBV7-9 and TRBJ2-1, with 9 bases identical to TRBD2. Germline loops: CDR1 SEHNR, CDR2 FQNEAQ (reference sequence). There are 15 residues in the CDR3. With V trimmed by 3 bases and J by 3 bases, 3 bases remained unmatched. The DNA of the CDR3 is TGTGCCAGCAGCTTCGGGCGGGGGGGCTACAATGAGCAGTTCTTC. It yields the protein CASSFGRGGYNEQFF.

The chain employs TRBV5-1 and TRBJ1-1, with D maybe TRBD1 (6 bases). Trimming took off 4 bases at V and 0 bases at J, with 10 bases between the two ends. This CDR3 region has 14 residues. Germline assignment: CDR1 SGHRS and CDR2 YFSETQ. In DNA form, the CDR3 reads TGCGCCAGCAGCGATACAGGGTTGAACACTGAAGCTTTCTTT. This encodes CASSDTGLNTEAFF.

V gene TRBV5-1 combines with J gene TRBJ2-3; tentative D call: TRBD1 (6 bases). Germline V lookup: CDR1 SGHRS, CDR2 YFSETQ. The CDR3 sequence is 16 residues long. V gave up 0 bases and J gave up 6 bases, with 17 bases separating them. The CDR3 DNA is TGCGCCAGCAGCTTGGGGTGGACAGACTCCACCGATACGCAGTATTTT. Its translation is CASSLGWTDSTDTQYF.

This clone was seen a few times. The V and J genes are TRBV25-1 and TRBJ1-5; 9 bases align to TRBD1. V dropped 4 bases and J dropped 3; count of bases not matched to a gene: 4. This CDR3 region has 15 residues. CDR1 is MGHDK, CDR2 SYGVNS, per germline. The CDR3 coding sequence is TGTGCCAGCAGTGGGACAGGGGTCCCCAATCAGCCCCAGCATTTT. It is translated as CASSGTGVPNQPQHF.

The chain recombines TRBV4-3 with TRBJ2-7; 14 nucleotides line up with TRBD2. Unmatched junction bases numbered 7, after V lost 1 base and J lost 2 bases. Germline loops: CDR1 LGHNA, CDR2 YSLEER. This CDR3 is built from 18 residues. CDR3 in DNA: TGCGCCAGCAGCCAAGCCCCCGGGACTAGCGGGGGACCCTACGAGCAGTACTTC. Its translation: CASSQAPGTSGGPYEQYF.

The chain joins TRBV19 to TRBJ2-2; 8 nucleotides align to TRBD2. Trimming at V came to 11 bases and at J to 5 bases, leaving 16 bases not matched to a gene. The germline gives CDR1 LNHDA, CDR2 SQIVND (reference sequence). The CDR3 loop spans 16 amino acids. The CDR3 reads CAGGHGGGDGTGELFF. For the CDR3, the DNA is TGTGCCGGAGGGCACGGGGGGGGAGATGGAACCGGGGAGCTGTTTTTT.

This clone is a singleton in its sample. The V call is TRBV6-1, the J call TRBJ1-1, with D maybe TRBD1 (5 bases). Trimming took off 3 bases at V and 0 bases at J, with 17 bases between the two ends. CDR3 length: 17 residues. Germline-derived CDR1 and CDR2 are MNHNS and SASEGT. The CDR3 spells CASSDGVAGTLNTEAFF. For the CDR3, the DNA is TGTGCCAGCAGTGACGGGGTTGCCGGGACCTTGAACACTGAAGCTTTCTTT.

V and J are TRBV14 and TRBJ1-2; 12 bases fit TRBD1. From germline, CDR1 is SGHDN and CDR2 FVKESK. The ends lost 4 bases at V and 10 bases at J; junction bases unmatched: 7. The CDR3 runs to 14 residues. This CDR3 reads CASSLLGQGADYTF. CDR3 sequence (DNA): TGTGCCAGCAGCCTACTGGGACAGGGGGCGGACTACACCTTC.

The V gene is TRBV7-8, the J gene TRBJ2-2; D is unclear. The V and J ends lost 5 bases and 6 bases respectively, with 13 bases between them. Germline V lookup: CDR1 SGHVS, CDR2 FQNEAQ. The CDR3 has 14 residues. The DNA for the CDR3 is TGTGCCAGCAGCCCCCGCCCCGTGTCCGGGGAGCTGTTTTTT. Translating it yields CASSPRPVSGELFF.

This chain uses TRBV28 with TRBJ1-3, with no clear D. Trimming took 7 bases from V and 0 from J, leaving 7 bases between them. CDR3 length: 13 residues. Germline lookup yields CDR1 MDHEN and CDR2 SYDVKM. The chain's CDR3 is CASMVSSGNTIYF. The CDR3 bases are TGTGCCAGCATGGTGAGCTCTGGAAACACCATATATTTT. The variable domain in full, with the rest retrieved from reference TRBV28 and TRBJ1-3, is DVKVTQSSRYLVKRTGEKVFLECVQDMDHENMFWYRQDPGLGLRLIYFSYDVKMKEKGDIPEGYSVSREKKERFSLILESASTNQTSMYLCASMVSSGNTIYFGEGSWLTVV.

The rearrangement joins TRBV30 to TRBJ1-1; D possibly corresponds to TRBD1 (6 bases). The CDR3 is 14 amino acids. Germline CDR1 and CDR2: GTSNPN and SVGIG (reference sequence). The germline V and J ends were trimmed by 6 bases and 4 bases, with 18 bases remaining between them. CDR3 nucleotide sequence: TGTGCCTGTATGACAGGCCCGGGTGGCACTGAAGCTTTCTTT. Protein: CACMTGPGGTEAFF.

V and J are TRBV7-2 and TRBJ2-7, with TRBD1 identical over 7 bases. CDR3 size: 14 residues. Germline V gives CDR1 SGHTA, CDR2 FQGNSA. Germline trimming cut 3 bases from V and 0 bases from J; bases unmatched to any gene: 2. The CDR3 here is CASSFGQASYEQYF. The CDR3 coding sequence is TGTGCCAGCAGCTTCGGACAGGCCTCCTACGAGCAGTACTTC.

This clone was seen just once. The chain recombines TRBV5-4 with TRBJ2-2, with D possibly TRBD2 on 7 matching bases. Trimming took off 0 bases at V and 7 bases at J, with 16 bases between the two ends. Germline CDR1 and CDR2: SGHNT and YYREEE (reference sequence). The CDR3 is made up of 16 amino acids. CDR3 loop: CASSLGWGGRNGELFF. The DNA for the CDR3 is TGTGCCAGCAGCTTGGGGTGGGGGGGCCGGAACGGGGAGCTGTTTTTT.

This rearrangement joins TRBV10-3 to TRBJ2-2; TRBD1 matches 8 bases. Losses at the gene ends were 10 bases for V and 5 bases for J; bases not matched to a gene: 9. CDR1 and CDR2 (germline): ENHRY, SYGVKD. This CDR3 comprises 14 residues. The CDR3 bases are TGTGCCACCAAGACAGGGGATGGGACCGGGGAGCTGTTTTTT. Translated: CATKTGDGTGELFF.

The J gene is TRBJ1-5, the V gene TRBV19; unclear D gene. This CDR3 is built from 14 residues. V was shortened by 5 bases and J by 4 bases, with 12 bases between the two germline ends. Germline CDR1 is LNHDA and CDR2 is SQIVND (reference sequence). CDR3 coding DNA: TGTGCCAGTAGTCCCCCGGGGTCAAATCAGCCCCAGCATTTT. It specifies CASSPPGSNQPQHF.

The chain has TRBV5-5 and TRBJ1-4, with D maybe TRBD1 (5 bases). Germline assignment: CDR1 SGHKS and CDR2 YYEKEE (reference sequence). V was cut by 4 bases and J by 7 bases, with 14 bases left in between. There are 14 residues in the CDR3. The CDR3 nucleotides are TGTGCCAGCAGCGCAATGGGGGGTAGTGAAAAACTGTTTTTT. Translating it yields CASSAMGGSEKLFF.

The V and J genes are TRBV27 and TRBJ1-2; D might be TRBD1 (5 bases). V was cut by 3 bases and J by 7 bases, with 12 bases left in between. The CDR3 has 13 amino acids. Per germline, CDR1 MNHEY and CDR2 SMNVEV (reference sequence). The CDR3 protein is CASSFRGAGGYTF. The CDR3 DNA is TGTGCCAGCAGTTTCCGGGGCGCGGGTGGCTACACCTTC.